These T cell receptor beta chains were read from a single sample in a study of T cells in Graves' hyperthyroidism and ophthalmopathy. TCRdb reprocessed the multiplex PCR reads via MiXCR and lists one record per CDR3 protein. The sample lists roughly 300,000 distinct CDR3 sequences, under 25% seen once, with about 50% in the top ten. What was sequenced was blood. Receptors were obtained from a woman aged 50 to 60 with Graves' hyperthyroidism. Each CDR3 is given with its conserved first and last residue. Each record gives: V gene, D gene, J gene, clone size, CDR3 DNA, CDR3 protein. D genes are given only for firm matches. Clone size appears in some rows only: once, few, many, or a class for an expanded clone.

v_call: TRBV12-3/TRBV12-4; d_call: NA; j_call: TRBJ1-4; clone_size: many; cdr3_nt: TGTGCCAGCAGACGCCGGGACTGGGAAAATGAAAAACTGTTTTTT; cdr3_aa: CASRRRDWENEKLFF
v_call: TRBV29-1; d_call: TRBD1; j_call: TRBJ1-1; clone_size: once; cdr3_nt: TGCAGCGTTGCTTATACAGGGGCAAACACTGAAGCTTTCTTT; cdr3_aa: CSVAYTGANTEAFF
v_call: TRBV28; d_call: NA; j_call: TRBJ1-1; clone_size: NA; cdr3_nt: TGTGCCAGCAGTTTATATGCGAACACTGAAGCTTTCTTT; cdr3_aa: CASSLYANTEAFF
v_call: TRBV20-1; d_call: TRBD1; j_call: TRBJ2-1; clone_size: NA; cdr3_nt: TGCAGTGCTAACAGGGGAGAGTCCTACAATGAGCAGTTCTTC; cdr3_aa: CSANRGESYNEQFF
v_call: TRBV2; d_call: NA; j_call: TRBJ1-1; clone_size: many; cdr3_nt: TGTGCCAGCAGCTTAATAAGGGCAGGACCGAACACTGAAGCTTTCTTT; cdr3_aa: CASSLIRAGPNTEAFF
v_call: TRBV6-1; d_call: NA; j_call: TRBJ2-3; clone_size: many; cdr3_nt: TGTGCCAGCAGCCTACCGGACACTAGCACAGATACGCAGTATTTT; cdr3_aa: CASSLPDTSTDTQYF
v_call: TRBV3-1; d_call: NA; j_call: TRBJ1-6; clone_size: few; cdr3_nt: TGTGCCAGCAGGTCCGGGGCTAGCTCCTATAATTCACCCCTCCACTTT; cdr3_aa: CASRSGASSYNSPLHF
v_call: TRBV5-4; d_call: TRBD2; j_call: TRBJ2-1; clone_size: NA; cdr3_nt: TGTGCCAGCAGCTTGGATGGCGGACTAGCGAGCTACAATGAGCAGTTCTTC; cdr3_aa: CASSLDGGLASYNEQFF
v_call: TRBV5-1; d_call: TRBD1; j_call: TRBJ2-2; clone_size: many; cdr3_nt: TGCGCCAGCAGCCGCCGACAGGGAAGTAACACCGGGGAGCTGTTTTTT; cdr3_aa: CASSRRQGSNTGELFF
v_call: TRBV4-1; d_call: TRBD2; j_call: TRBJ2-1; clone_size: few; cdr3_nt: TGCGCCAGCAGCCCCCTAGCGGGAGGAACCAATGAGCAGTTCTTC; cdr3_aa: CASSPLAGGTNEQFF
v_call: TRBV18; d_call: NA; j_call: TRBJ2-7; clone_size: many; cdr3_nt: TGTGCCAGCTCACGTGAAGTGGGCGACGAGCAGTACTTC; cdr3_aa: CASSREVGDEQYF
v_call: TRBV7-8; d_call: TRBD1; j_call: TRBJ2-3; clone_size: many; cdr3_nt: TGTGCCAGCAGCTTCCTCCCGGGACAGGGTTCAGATACGCAGTATTTT; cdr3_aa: CASSFLPGQGSDTQYF
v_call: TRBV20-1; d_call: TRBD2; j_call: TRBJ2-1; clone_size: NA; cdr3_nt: TGCAGTGCTAGGCCCGGACTAGCGGGGGCAATCGGGTCCTACAATGAGCAGTTCTTC; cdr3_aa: CSARPGLAGAIGSYNEQFF
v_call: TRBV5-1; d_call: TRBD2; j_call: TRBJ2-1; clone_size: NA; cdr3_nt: TGCGCCAGCAGCTTGAGAGGGACTAGCGGGGGGGAGCAGTTCTTC; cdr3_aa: CASSLRGTSGGEQFF
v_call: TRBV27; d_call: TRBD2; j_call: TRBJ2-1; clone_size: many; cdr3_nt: TGTGCCAGCAATACGAAACCTCCGGGACTAGCGGGGGGGCGTAGAGCCAATGAGCAGTTCTTC; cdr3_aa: CASNTKPPGLAGGRRANEQFF
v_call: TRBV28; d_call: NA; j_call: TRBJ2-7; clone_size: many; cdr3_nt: TGTGCCAGCATTGGGGCCGCAGACTCCTACGAGCAGTACTTC; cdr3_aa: CASIGAADSYEQYF
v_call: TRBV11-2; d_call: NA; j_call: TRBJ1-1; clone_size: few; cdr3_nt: TGTGCCAGCAGCTTAGAGGTGGCGGAAGCTTTCTTT; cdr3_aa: CASSLEVAEAFF
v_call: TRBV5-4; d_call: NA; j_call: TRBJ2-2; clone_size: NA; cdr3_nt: TGTGCCAGCAGCCCCCCACAGGGCCAAGACACCGGGGAGCTGTTTTTT; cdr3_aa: CASSPPQGQDTGELFF
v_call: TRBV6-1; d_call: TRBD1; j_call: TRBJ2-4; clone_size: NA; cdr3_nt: TGTGCCAGCGCTGACAGGGGGCTAGCCAAAAACATTCAGTACTTC; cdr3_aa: CASADRGLAKNIQYF
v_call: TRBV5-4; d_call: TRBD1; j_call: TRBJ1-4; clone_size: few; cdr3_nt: TGTGCCAGCAGCTTGAGTGGAGGGGGCTTAGAAAAACTGTTTTTT; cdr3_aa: CASSLSGGGLEKLFF
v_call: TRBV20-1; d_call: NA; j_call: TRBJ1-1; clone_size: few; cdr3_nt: TGCAGTGCTAGACGGGACGGAAGGATGAACACTGAAGCTTTCTTT; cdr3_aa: CSARRDGRMNTEAFF
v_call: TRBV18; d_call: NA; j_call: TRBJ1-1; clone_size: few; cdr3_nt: TGTGCCAGCACACAGGAACCCTACACTGAAGCTTTCTTT; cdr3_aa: CASTQEPYTEAFF
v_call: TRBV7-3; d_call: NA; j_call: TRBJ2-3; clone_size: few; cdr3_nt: TGTGCCAGCAGCTCGACTGCTAGCACAGATACGCAGTATTTT; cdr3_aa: CASSSTASTDTQYF
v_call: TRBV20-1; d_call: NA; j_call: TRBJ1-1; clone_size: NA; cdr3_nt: TGCAGTGCTAGCGCCAGGGGAAAGAACACTGAAGCTTTCTTT; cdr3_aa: CSASARGKNTEAFF
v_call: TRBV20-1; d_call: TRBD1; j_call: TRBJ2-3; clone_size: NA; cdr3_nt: TGCGGTGCTGCGGACAGGGGACAAAGCACAGATACGCAGTATTTT; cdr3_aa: CGAADRGQSTDTQYF
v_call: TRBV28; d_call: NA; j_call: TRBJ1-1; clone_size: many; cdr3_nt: TGTGCCAGCAAGGCGGACTATTTGAACACTGAAGCTTTCTTT; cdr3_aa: CASKADYLNTEAFF
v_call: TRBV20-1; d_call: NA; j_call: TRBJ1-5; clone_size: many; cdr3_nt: TGCAGTGCTAGAAGCCCCGATGGCAATCAGCCCCAGCATTTT; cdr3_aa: CSARSPDGNQPQHF
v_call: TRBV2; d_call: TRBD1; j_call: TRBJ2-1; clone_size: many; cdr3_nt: TGTGCCAGCAGAGGACAGGGGCCGAGCTCCTACAATGAGCAGTTCTTC; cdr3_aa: CASRGQGPSSYNEQFF
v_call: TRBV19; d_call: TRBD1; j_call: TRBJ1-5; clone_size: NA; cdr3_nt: TGTGCCAGTACCTTGCTCTCCGGGACAGGGAGCAATCAGCCCCAGCATTTT; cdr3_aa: CASTLLSGTGSNQPQHF
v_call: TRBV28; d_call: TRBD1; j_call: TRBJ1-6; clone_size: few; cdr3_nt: TGTGCCAGCAGTAAGACAGGGAGCTCCTATAATTCACCCCTCCACTTT; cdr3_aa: CASSKTGSSYNSPLHF
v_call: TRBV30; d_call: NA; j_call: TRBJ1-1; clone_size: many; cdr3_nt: TGTGCCTGGAGTAGAGCCCCAGCGAACACTGAAGCTTTCTTT; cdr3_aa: CAWSRAPANTEAFF
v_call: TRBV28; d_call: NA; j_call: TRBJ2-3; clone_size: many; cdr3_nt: TGTGCCAGCAGTGTCGACAGGCGACTCACAGATACGCAGTATTTT; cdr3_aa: CASSVDRRLTDTQYF
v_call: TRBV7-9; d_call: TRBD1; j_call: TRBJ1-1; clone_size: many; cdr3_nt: TGTGCCAGCAGCTCTCGGACAGGGGGAAGTGAAGCTTTCTTT; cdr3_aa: CASSSRTGGSEAFF
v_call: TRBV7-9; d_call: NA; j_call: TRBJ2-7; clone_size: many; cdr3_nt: TGTGCCAGCAGCTTAGACTTGGCAGGGCAGTACTTC; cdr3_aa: CASSLDLAGQYF
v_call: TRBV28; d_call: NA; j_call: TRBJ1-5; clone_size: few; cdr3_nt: TGTGCCAGCAGTCCTAACCTCGGGACAAGAAATCAGCCCCAGCATTTT; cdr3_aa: CASSPNLGTRNQPQHF
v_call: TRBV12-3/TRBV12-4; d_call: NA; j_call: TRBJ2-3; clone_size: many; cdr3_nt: TGTGCCAGCAGTGCCCAGACAGGAGGCACAGATACGCAGTATTTT; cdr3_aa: CASSAQTGGTDTQYF
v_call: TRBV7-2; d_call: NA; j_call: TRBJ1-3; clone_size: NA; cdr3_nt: TGTGCCAGCAGCTTAGTGGGCAGCCTCTCTGGAAACACCATATATTTT; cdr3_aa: CASSLVGSLSGNTIYF
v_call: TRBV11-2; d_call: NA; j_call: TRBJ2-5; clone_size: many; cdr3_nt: TGTGCCAGCAGCCCAGGACAGTTGCGAGAGACCCAGTACTTC; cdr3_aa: CASSPGQLRETQYF
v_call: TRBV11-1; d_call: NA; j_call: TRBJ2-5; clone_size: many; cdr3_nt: TGTGCCAGCAGCCCGGACACCCAAGAGACCCAGTACTTC; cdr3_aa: CASSPDTQETQYF
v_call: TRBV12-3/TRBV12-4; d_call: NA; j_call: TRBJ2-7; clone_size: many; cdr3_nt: TGTGCCAGCAGTTTATTCGAAAGGCAGTACTTC; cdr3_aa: CASSLFERQYF
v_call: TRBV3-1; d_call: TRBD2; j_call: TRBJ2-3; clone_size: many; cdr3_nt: TGTGCCAGCAGCCAAGGTGGACTAGCCCAGCGTAACACAGATACGCAGTATTTT; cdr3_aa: CASSQGGLAQRNTDTQYF
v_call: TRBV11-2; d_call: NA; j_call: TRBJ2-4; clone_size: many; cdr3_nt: TGTGCCAGCAGCTTAGAACGGCTCACATTAGCCAAAAACATTCAGTACTTC; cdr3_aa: CASSLERLTLAKNIQYF
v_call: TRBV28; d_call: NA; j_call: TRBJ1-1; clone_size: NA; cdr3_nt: TGTGCCAGCAGTTTAGTCAGAAAGAACACTGAAGCTTTCTTT; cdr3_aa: CASSLVRKNTEAFF
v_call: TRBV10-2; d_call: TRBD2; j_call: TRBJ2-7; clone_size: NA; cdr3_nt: TGCGCCAGCAGATCTAGCGGGCGATACGAGCAGTACTTC; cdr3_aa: CASRSSGRYEQYF
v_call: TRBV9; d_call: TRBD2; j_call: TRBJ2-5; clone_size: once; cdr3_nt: TGTGCCAGCAGCCCCGGGACTAGCGGGAGAACCTCAGGGGAGACCCAGTACTTC; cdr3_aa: CASSPGTSGRTSGETQYF
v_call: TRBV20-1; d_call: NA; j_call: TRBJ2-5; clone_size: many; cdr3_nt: TGCAGTGCCACCCCCCCGGGACTCGGGCGGGAGACCCAGTACTTC; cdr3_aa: CSATPPGLGRETQYF